The 19 T cell receptor beta chains presented below share a single source sample, sequenced in a study of blood T cell repertoires in COVID-19. Here immunoSEQ multiplex PCR was the method, and the copy in TCRdb shows in-frame clones only, minus some. The sample has about 90,000 clones; around four fifths are singletons. Sequenced input: peripheral blood. These TCRs come from a woman in her 70s with active or convalescent COVID-19.

This clone was recorded many times. The chain is built from TRBV5-5 and TRBJ1-2, with D possibly being TRBD1 (5 bases). This CDR3 region has 14 residues. V gave up 0 bases and J gave up 1 base, with 7 bases separating them. CDR1 is SGHKS, CDR2 YYEKEE, per germline (reference sequence). The CDR3 DNA is TGTGCCAGCAGCTTGGAGCAGGGTAACTATGGCTACACCTTC. Translation: CASSLEQGNYGYTF.

V usage is TRBV5-1 and J usage is TRBJ1-2; TRBD1 agrees at 10 bases. The germline V gene has CDR1 SGHRS and CDR2 YFSETQ. V trimming: 3 bases; J trimming: 4 bases; junction bases outside the gene matches: 9. The CDR3 length is 16 residues. CDR3 sequence (DNA): TGCGCCAGCAGCTCACAGGGACAGGGGTCTAGCTATGGCTACACCTTC. It specifies CASSSQGQGSSYGYTF.

The chain employs TRBV3-1 (or the pseudogene TRBV3-2) and TRBJ2-3, with 10 positions matching TRBD2. Trimming removed 3 bases from V and 4 bases from J; junction bases left unmatched: 4. The CDR3 consists of 15 residues. Germline values: CDR1 LGHDT, CDR2 YNNKEL (reference sequence). CDR3 nucleotide sequence: TGTGCCAGCAGCCAGGGACTAGCGAGCGCAGATACGCAGTATTTT. Amino acid sequence: CASSQGLASADTQYF.

The rearrangement uses TRBV18 and TRBJ2-7, with D possibly being TRBD2 (6 bases). CDR1 and CDR2 (germline): KGHSH, LQKENI. The ends were cut back, 5 bases at V and 2 bases at J, with 10 bases in the middle. This CDR3 comprises 13 residues. The CDR3 DNA is TGTGCCAGCTCATTGGGGGGAACCTACGAGCAGTACTTC. Protein: CASSLGGTYEQYF.

The chain couples TRBV7-2 to TRBJ2-3, with D perhaps matching TRBD2 (5 bases). Trimming took 1 base from V and 3 from J, leaving 14 bases between them. CDR1 and CDR2 from the germline V gene are SGHTA and FQGNSA. The CDR3 has 16 residues. This CDR3 reads CASSLGGASGTDTQYF. DNA of the CDR3: TGTGCCAGCAGCTTAGGGGGAGCTTCGGGGACAGATACGCAGTATTTT.

The gene calls are TRBV9 and TRBJ1-4; TRBD1 is a possible D gene (5 bases). CDR1 SGDLS and CDR2 YYNGEE come from the germline V gene. There are 14 residues in the CDR3. V was shortened by 6 bases and J by 4 bases, with 13 bases between the two germline ends. CDR3 sequence (DNA): TGTGCCAGCAACCTCGGGACTCTTAATGAAAAACTGTTTTTT. Protein product: CASNLGTLNEKLFF. Complete variable domain (other parts from reference TRBV9 and TRBJ1-4): DSGVTQTPKHLITATGQRVTLRCSPRSGDLSVYWYQQSLDQGLQFLIQYYNGEERAKGNILERFSAQQFPDLHSELNLSSLELGDSALYFCASNLGTLNEKLFFGSGTQLSVL.

V and J are TRBV4-1 and TRBJ1-5; D is uncertain. V was pared by 4 bases and J by 5 bases, with 9 bases between. From germline, CDR1 is MGHRA and CDR2 YSYEKL. The CDR3 has 13 amino acids. CDR3 bases: TGCGCCAGCAGCCCCCAGGATTATCAGCCCCAGCATTTT. It translates to CASSPQDYQPQHF.

This clone was detected a few times. This sample also contains other DNA sequences that code for the same CDR3. This chain connects TRBV5-1 to TRBJ2-2, with 8 bases matching TRBD1. This CDR3 is built from 14 residues. V dropped 0 bases and J dropped 5; count of bases not matched to a gene: 0. Germline V CDR1 and CDR2: SGHRS, YFSETQ. The CDR3 is CASSLGQGTGELFF. The CDR3 nucleotides read TGCGCCAGCAGCTTGGGACAGGGGACCGGGGAGCTGTTTTTT.

This chain connects TRBV3-1 (or the pseudogene TRBV3-2) to TRBJ2-3, with 10 bases that match TRBD1. The CDR3 has 15 residues. Trimming cost V 2 bases and J 3 bases; bases outside gene matches: 2. Germline V gives CDR1 LGHDT, CDR2 YNNKEL (reference sequence). The CDR3 reads CASSQRTGGTDTQYF. The CDR3 nucleotides read TGTGCCAGCAGCCAAAGGACAGGGGGGACAGATACGCAGTATTTT.

The J gene is TRBJ2-7, the V gene TRBV7-9; perhaps TRBD1 as D (7 bases). This CDR3 is built from 17 residues. The germline V gene has CDR1 SEHNR and CDR2 FQNEAQ (reference sequence). Trimming pared 5 bases from V and 7 bases from J, leaving 27 bases between. The CDR3 region has the DNA TGTGCCAGCAGCCAAATAAAGACAGGGCGAGGGGAGGAGGAGCAGTACTTC. As protein: CASSQIKTGRGEEEQYF. The full variable domain, with the rest looked up from reference TRBV7-9 and TRBJ2-7, is DTGVSQNPRHKITKRGQNVTFRCDPISEHNRLYWYRQTLGQGPEFLTYFQNEAQLEKSRLLSDRFSAERPKGSFSTLEIQRTEQGDSAMYLCASSQIKTGRGEEEQYFGPGTRLTVT.

This chain links TRBV4-1 with TRBJ2-1; D unresolved. The CDR3 consists of 15 residues. The V end was cut by 7 bases, the J end by 0 bases, with 13 bases between. Germline CDR1 reads MGHRA; CDR2 reads YSYEKL. CDR3 residues: CASNRGSLSYNEQFF. The CDR3 DNA follows: TGCGCCAGCAACCGCGGAAGCCTCTCCTACAATGAGCAGTTCTTC.

This chain connects TRBV3-1 (or the pseudogene TRBV3-2) to TRBJ2-3, with 10 bases matching TRBD2. CDR3 length: 15 amino acids. CDR1 is LGHDT and CDR2 is YNNKEL in the germline V gene (reference sequence). After removal of 6 bases from V and 7 bases from J, the junction contained 10 bases not matched to a gene. The CDR3 region is CASSLTSGPLYTQYF. The CDR3 nucleotides are TGTGCCAGCAGTCTGACTAGCGGGCCCCTGTATACGCAGTATTTT.

Concerning this clone itself: This CDR3 is also generated by other DNA sequences in the sample. The chain is built from TRBV29-1 and TRBJ2-7, with a possible D match to TRBD1 (8 bases). CDR3 length: 16 residues. Germline values: CDR1 SQVTM, CDR2 ANQGSEA. Between the trimmed V and J ends, which lost 0 bases and 5 bases, there was a span of 20 bases. Here the CDR3 DNA reads TGCAGCGTTGAAGATCTAAGCGGGACAGGCTTCCACGAGCAGTACTTC. Translated, it gives CSVEDLSGTGFHEQYF.

V usage is TRBV19 and J usage is TRBJ2-5; D remains unclear. The CDR3 runs to 14 residues. CDR1 and CDR2 from the germline V gene are LNHDA and SQIVND (reference sequence). The V end was cut by 2 bases, the J end by 2 bases, with 9 bases between. CDR3 sequence (DNA): TGTGCCAGTAGTATATCTGTCAGGCAAGAGACCCAGTACTTC. This encodes CASSISVRQETQYF. Full variable domain (remainder filled in from reference TRBV19 and TRBJ2-5): DGGITQSPKYLFRKEGQNVTLSCEQNLNHDAMYWYRQDPGQGLRLIYYSQIVNDFQKGDIAEGYSVSREKKESFPLTVTSAQKNPTAFYLCASSISVRQETQYFGPGTRLLVL.

The chain couples TRBV4-1 to TRBJ2-1; 10 bases fit TRBD1. The CDR3 is 16 amino acids. Germline V gene sequence: CDR1 MGHRA, CDR2 YSYEKL. Unmatched junction bases numbered 8, after V lost 2 bases and J lost 7 bases. CDR3 in amino acids: CASSQTTGGAGNEQFF. CDR3 DNA: TGCGCCAGCAGCCAAACGACAGGGGGCGCTGGGAATGAGCAGTTCTTC.

In this sample, this clone turned up a few times. The chain recombines TRBV28 with TRBJ1-4, with no clear D. Trimming took off 1 base at V and 5 bases at J, with 14 bases between the two ends. The CDR3 has 16 amino acids. Germline V lookup: CDR1 MDHEN, CDR2 SYDVKM. CDR3 sequence reads: CASSLFEAGLNEKLFF. CDR3 nucleotide sequence: TGTGCCAGCAGTTTATTCGAGGCGGGATTAAATGAAAAACTGTTTTTT. Full variable domain (remainder filled in from reference TRBV28 and TRBJ1-4): DVKVTQSSRYLVKRTGEKVFLECVQDMDHENMFWYRQDPGLGLRLIYFSYDVKMKEKGDIPEGYSVSREKKERFSLILESASTNQTSMYLCASSLFEAGLNEKLFFGSGTQLSVL.

The CDR3 sequence is CASRLAGGGETQYF. The CDR3 bases are TGTGCCAGCAGACTAGCGGGGGGAGGGGAGACCCAGTACTTC. V usage is TRBV6-6 and J usage is TRBJ2-5, with 12 nucleotides matching TRBD2. This CDR3 comprises 14 residues. V was pared by 6 bases and J by 5 bases, with 4 bases of the junction left unmatched. Looked up from germline, CDR1 is MNHNY and CDR2 is SVGAGI (reference sequence).

The chain links TRBV23-1 to TRBJ1-1; D might be TRBD1 (6 bases). TRBV23-1 falls under the ORF class, with uncertain function. The ends were cut back, 0 bases at V and 4 bases at J, with 15 bases in the middle. The CDR3 covers 16 residues. The CDR3 sequence: CASSQSCGRGPTEAFF. CDR3 nucleotides: TGCGCCAGCAGTCAATCATGTGGCAGGGGTCCCACTGAAGCTTTCTTT.

The chain is built from TRBV28 and TRBJ2-2, with 12 bases identical to TRBD1. The CDR3 extends over 16 amino acids. Germline-derived CDR1 and CDR2 are MDHEN and SYDVKM. With V trimmed by 5 bases and J by 6 bases, 7 bases remained unmatched. The chain's CDR3 is CASSDRDRGLAGELFF. The CDR3 coding sequence is TGTGCCAGCAGTGACCGGGACAGGGGGCTCGCCGGGGAGCTGTTTTTT. Variable domain in full (rest from reference TRBV28 and TRBJ2-2): DVKVTQSSRYLVKRTGEKVFLECVQDMDHENMFWYRQDPGLGLRLIYFSYDVKMKEKGDIPEGYSVSREKKERFSLILESASTNQTSMYLCASSDRDRGLAGELFFGEGSRLTVL.